The source of this T cell receptor (beta chain) is a study of blood T cell repertoires in COVID-19 (dated by TCRdb to the early 2020s). Context from the whole study: Samples from collaborators originated in the United States, Italy and Spain and spanned both the acute and convalescent phases of COVID-19. The samples were drawn from the first 160 participants of the ongoing ImmuneRACE study and from over a thousand subjects provided by 6 global collaborators. The sample metadata nearly always contained a de-identified subject ID, COVID-19 status, age in years and sex. Subjects who had been exposed to COVID-19, were actively infected with it, or had recovered from it provided the deeply sampled blood TCRbeta repertoires that made up the dataset. Where available, HLA class I and class II types were taken from metadata supplied by the sample provider and were not determined by assay-based typing. The prospective study material was composed of cDNA or gDNA derived from T cells, B-cell-depleted T cells, or PBMCs. The repertoires were released in a freely available public database meant as a resource for research on the immune response to SARS-CoV-2. Results and caveats for the whole study, not just this receptor: The quantity of clinical and demographic metadata differed by source and by participant and was supplied without curation.

The collaborating institutions used their own protocols to collect whole blood in K2EDTA tubes. For TCRbeta analysis, collaborator samples were shipped as frozen whole blood, as isolated PBMCs, or as DNA extracted from either sample type. TCRbeta CDR3 regions were amplified from genomic DNA using the immunoSEQ Assay, a bias-controlled multiplex PCR. The study's own analysis went as follows. Within the assay, amplification of reference gene primers was used to estimate how many nucleated cells each sample contained. Sequence reads were collapsed and filtered to measure the absolute abundance of every unique TCRbeta CDR3 rearrangement. Productive Simpson clonality was computed per sample as the square root of Simpson's diversity index over productive rearrangements. This immuneACCESS table, as held by TCRdb, lists in-frame sequences with V and J called but not all clones. Of the missing ones, under half trace to an unresolved V gene in checked studies; the others have no known cause. V and J calls plus clone size are reproduced from that table; the DNA served to infer D and trimming. The sample table contains 250,000 to 350,000 clones; only one count was recorded for over 75% of them. Under 15% of the sample comes from the top ten.

In the case of this clone: The target of this receptor is not known. Base-call qualities are not available, and no considerably larger clone is one nucleotide away.

The CDR3 has 17 amino acids, counting the end cysteine and phenylalanine. Only the CDR3 region is kept as DNA, spanning 51 bases read in frame from base 1. Trimming takes 4 bases from V and 6 bases from J, and the germline ends sit 25 bases apart. The germline V gene (reference sequence) sets CDR1 to MNHEY and CDR2 to SMNVEV. Sequencing used peripheral blood. The rearranged chain carries TRBV27 and TRBJ2-7; the D region possibly corresponds to TRBD1 (5 bases align). The clonotype was recovered from a woman in her sixties with acute or convalescent COVID-19. The CDR3 region has the sequence CASSSSRLGLLFGEQYF. The DNA sequence reads TGTGCCAGCAGTTCATCGAGGTTGGGGCTACTCTTCGGCGAGCAGTACTTC.